The 3 T cell receptor beta chains below were found in one sample sequenced in a study of blood T cell repertoires in COVID-19. Measured with immunoSEQ multiplex PCR; TCRdb has only the in-frame clones, and not every one. The repertoire holds about 190,000 clones, with 65% to 85% as singletons. The source material was PBMCs or T cells enriched from blood (not recorded which). Receptor source: a woman under 40 who had recovered from COVID-19.

This chain connects TRBV7-2 to TRBJ1-1, with a tentative D call TRBD1 (5 bases). Deletions cut 5 bases from V and 5 bases from J, with 18 bases between. The CDR3 sequence is 15 residues long. Germline values: CDR1 SGHTA, CDR2 FQGNSA. DNA for the CDR3: TGTGCCAGCAGCCCTCGCCTGGGGCAGGGTACTGAAGCTTTCTTT. Its translation is CASSPRLGQGTEAFF.

This chain links TRBV11-2 with TRBJ2-7, with 11 bases that match TRBD2. Germline CDR1 SGHAT, CDR2 FQNNGV. J lost 1 base, V lost 7 bases, and 3 bases had no gene match. This CDR3 region has 14 residues. The CDR3 DNA sequence: TGTGCCAGCATGCTAGCGGGAGGTTCCTACGAGCAGTACTTC. Its protein product is CASMLAGGSYEQYF. Full variable domain (outside the CDR3, taken from reference TRBV11-2 and TRBJ2-7): EAGVAQSPRYKIIEKRQSVAFWCNPISGHATLYWYQQILGQGPKLLIQFQNNGVVDDSQLPKDRFSAERLKGVDSTLKIQPAKLEDSAVYLCASMLAGGSYEQYFGPGTRLTVT.

The rearrangement joins TRBV19 to TRBJ2-6; D remains ambiguous. Trimming shortened V by 6 bases and J by 4 bases, and 7 bases separated the two germline ends. Germline V CDR1 and CDR2: LNHDA, SQIVND (reference sequence). This CDR3 is 13 amino acids long. The CDR3 spells CASSVQGANVLTF. The CDR3 DNA is TGTGCCAGTAGCGTCCAGGGGGCCAACGTCCTGACTTTC.